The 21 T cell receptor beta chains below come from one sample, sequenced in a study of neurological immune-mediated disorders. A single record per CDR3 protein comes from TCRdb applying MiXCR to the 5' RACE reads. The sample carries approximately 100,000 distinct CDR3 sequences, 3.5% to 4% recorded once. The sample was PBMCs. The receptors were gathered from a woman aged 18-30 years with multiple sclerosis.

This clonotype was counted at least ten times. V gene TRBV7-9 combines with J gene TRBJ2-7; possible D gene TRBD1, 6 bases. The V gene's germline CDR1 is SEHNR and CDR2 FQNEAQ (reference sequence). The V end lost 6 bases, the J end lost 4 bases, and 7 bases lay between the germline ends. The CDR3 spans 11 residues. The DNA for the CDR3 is TGTGCCAGCAGTAGGGGGTACGAGCAGTACTTC. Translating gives CASSRGYEQYF.

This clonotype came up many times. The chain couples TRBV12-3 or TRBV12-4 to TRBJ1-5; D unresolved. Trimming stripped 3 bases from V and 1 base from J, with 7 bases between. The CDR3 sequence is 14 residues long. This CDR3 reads CASSFSQSNQPQHF. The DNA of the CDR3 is TGTGCCAGCAGTTTTTCACAGAGCAATCAGCCCCAGCATTTT.

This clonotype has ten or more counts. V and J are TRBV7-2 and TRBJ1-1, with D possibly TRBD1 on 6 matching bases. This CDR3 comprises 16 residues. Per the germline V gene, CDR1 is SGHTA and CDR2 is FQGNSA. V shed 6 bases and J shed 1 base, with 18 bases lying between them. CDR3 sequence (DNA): TGTGCCAGCAGTCGGCCGCTGGACAGACCGAACACTGAAGCTTTCTTT. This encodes CASSRPLDRPNTEAFF. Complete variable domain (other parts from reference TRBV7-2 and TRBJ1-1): GAGVSQSPSNKVTEKGKDVELRCDPISGHTALYWYRQSLGQGLEFLIYFQGNSAPDKSGLPSDRFSAERTGGSVSTLTIQRTQQEDSAVYLCASSRPLDRPNTEAFFGQGTRLTVV.

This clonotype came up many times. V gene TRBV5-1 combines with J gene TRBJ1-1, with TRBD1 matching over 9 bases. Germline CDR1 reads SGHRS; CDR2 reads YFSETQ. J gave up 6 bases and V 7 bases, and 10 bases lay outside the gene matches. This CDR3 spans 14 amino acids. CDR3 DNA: TGCGCCAGCTCCCCAGGACAGGGGTCCGCTGAAGCTTTCTTT. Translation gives CASSPGQGSAEAFF.

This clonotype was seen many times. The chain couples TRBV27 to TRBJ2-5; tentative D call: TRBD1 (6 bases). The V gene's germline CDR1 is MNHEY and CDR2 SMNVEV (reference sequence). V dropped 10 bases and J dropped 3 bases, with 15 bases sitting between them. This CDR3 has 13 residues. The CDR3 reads CATNKAGEETQYF. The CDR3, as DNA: TGTGCCACCAACAAGGCAGGGGAAGAGACCCAGTACTTC.

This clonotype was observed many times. The CDR3 spells CASSDPNTGELFF. The CDR3 DNA reads as TGCGCCAGCAGTGACCCGAACACCGGGGAGCTGTTTTTT. The chain carries TRBV10-2 and TRBJ2-2, with unresolved D. V was pared by 3 bases and J by 0 bases, with 2 bases between. Per the germline V gene, CDR1 is WSHSY and CDR2 is SAAADI. The CDR3 runs to 13 residues.

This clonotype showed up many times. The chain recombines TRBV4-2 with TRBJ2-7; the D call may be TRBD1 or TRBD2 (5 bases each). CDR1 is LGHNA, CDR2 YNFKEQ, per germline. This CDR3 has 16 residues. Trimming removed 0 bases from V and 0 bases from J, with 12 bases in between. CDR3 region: CASSQDRGTPSYEQYF. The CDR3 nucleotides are TGTGCCAGCAGCCAAGATCGAGGGACGCCCTCCTACGAGCAGTACTTC.

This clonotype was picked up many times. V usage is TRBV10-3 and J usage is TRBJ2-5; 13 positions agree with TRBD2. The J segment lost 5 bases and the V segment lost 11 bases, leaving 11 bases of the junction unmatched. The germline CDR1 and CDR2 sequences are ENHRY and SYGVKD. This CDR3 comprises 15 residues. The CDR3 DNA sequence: TGTGCCGCCGGGGGACTAGCGGGATATTCTGAGACCCAGTACTTC. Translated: CAAGGLAGYSETQYF.

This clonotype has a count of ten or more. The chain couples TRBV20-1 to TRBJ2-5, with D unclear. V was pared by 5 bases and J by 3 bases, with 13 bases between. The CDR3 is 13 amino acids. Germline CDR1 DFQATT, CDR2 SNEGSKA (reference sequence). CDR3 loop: CSAGSSFEETQYF. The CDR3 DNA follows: TGCAGTGCTGGTAGCAGTTTCGAAGAGACCCAGTACTTC.

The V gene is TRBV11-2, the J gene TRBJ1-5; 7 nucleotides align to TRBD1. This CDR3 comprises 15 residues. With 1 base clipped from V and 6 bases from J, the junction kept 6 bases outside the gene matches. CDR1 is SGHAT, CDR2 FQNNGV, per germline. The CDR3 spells CASSLGGGGGQPQHF. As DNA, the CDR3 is TGTGCCAGCAGCTTAGGAGGGGGCGGTGGTCAGCCCCAGCATTTT.

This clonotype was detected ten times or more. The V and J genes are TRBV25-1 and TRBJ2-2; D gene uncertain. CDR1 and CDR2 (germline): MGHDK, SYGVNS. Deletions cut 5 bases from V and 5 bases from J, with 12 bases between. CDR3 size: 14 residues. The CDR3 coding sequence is TGTGCCAGCAGTCTATCTTACACAACCGGGGAGCTGTTTTTT. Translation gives CASSLSYTTGELFF. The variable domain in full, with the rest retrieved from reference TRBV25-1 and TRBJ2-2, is EADIYQTPRYLVIGTGKKITLECSQTMGHDKMYWYQQDPGMELHLIHYSYGVNSTEKGDLSSESTVSRIRTEHFPLTLESARPSHTSQYLCASSLSYTTGELFFGEGSRLTVL.

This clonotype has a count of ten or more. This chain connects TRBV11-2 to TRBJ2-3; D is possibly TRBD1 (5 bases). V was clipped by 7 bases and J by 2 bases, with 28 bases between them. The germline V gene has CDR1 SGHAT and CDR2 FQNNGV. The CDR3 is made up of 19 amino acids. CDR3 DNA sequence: TGTGCCAGCACGCCGAGAAGCGTAAGGACACATCAGTTCACAGATACGCAGTATTTT. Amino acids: CASTPRSVRTHQFTDTQYF.

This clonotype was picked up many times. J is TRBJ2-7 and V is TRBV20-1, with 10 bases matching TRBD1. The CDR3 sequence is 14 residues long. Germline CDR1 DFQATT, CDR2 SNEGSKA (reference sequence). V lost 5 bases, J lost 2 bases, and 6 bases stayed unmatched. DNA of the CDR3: TGCAGTGCTTCTCGACAGGGGGCCACCTACGAGCAGTACTTC. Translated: CSASRQGATYEQYF.

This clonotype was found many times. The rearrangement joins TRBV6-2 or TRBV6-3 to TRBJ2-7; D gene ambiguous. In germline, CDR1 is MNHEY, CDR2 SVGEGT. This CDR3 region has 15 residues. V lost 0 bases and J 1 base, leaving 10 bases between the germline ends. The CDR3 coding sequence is TGTGCCAGCAGTTACTCCCGGTACGTTTCCTACGAGCAGTACTTC. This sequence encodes CASSYSRYVSYEQYF.

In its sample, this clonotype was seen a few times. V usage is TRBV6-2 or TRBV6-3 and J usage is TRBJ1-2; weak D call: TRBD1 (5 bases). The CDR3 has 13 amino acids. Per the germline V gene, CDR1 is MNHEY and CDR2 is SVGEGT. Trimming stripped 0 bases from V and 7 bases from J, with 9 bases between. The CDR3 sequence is CASSYSGGGGYTF. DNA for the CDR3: TGTGCCAGCAGTTACTCCGGGGGTGGTGGCTACACCTTC.

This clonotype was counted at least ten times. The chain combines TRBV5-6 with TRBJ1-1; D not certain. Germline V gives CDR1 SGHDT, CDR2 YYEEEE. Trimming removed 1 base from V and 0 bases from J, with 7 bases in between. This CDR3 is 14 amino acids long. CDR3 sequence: CASSLYQLNTEAFF. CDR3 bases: TGTGCCAGCAGCTTGTACCAGCTGAACACTGAAGCTTTCTTT.

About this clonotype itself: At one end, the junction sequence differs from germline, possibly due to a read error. The CDR3 is CSARGTGGGVYYGYTF. The CDR3 nucleotides read TGTAGTGCTAGAGGGACAGGGGGGGGAGTATACTATGGCTACACCTTC. V usage is TRBV20-1 and J usage is TRBJ1-2, with 11 positions matching TRBD1. From germline, CDR1 is DFQATT and CDR2 SNEGSKA (reference sequence). The CDR3 is made up of 16 amino acids.

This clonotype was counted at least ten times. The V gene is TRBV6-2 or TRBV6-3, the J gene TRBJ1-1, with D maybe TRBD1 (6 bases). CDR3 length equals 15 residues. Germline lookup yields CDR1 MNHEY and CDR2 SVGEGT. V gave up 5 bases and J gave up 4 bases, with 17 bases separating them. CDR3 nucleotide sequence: TGTGCCAGCAGTGCCGTTCAGGGGAGGGGCACTGAAGCTTTCTTT. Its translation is CASSAVQGRGTEAFF.

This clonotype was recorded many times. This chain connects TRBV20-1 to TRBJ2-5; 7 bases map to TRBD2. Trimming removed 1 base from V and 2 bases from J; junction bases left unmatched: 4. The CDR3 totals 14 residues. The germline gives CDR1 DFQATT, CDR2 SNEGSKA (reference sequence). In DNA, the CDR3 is TGCAGTGCTAGAGGGCGGGAGAATCAAGAGACCCAGTACTTC. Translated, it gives CSARGRENQETQYF.

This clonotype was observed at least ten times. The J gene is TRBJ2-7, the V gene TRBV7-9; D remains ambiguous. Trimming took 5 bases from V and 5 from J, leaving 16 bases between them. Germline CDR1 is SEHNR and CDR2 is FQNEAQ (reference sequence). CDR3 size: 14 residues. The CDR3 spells CASSPHPNENEQYF. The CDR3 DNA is TGTGCCAGCAGCCCTCACCCCAACGAAAACGAGCAGTACTTC.

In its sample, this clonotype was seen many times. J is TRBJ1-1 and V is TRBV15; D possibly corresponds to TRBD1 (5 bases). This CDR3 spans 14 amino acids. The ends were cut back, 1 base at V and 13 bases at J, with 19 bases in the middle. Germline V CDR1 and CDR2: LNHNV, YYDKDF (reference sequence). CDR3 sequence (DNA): TGTGCCACCAGCAGAGGGGACGTCGAGAGGAGGTTTTTCTTT. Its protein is CATSRGDVERRFFF. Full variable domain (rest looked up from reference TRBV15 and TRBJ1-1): DAMVIQNPRYQVTQFGKPVTLSCSQTLNHNVMYWYQQKSSQAPKLLFHYYDKDFNNEADTPDNFQSRRPNTSFCFLDIRSPGLGDTAMYLCATSRGDVERRFFFGQGTRLTVV.